This T cell receptor beta chain was obtained from a study of blood T cell repertoires in COVID-19. Study details: Italy, Spain and the United States were the sources of the convalescent and acute COVID-19 samples. From T cells, B-cell-depleted T cells, or PBMCs came the material, which was cDNA or gDNA.

The V gene's germline CDR1 is MNHEY and CDR2 SMNVEV (reference sequence). V shed 6 bases, J shed 5 bases, and the junction held 8 bases outside the gene matches. The CDR3 is 14 residues long. How the authors handled the data: Amplified reference gene primers provided the basis for estimating nucleated cell counts. Only in-frame clones appear in the TCRdb table, and some are missing; sequencing was by immunoSEQ multiplex PCR. For V, J and clone size, that table is used; D and trimming come from the DNA. The sample has some 68,000 clones; roughly 90% are singletons. The V call is TRBV27, the J call TRBJ1-1; TRBD1 aligns across 8 bases. This TCR was recovered from a man aged 50 to 59 with active COVID-19. Sequenced input: peripheral blood. The CDR3 bases are TGTGCCAGCAGATCACAGGGGGAGAGGACTGAAGCTTTCTTT. Amino acids: CASRSQGERTEAFF.